This T cell receptor (beta chain) was recovered during a study of cytomegalovirus exposure and HLA in healthy donors. With respect to this clone: Its target is not known.

Findings of the study overall: A later analysis found TCR association rates differed by HLA locus, highest for DRB1 and lowest for HLA-C. TCR beta chains numbering approximately 150 were designated cytomegalovirus-associated.

Both 60 Vbeta primers and 13 Jbeta primers went into the PCR. Repertoires were generated with immunoSEQ multiplex PCR, while TCRdb's copy carries only in-frame clones and drops some. Of about 120,000 clones listed, approximately 81% are singletons. Germline values: CDR1 SNHLY, CDR2 FYNNEI. This CDR3 is built from 13 residues. V was cut by 6 bases and J by 10 bases, with 18 bases left in between. Material: PBMCs. The rearrangement joins TRBV2 to TRBJ1-1, with a weak D call TRBD1 (6 bases). The sequence came from a male donor in good health and CMV-seronegative. The CDR3 loop is CASRPNTGGLAFF. The DNA of the CDR3 is TGTGCCAGCAGGCCAAACACCGGGGGGCTAGCTTTCTTT.